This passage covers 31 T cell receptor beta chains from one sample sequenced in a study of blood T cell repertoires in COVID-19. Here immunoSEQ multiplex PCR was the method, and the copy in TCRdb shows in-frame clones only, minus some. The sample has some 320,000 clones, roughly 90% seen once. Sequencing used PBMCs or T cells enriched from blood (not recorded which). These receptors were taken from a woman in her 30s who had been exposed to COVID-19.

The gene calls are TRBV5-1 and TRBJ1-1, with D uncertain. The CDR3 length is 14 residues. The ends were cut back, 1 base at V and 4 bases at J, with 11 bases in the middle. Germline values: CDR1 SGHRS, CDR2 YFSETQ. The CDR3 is CASSLRGSGTEAFF. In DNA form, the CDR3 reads TGCGCCAGCAGCTTGCGGGGAAGCGGCACTGAAGCTTTCTTT.

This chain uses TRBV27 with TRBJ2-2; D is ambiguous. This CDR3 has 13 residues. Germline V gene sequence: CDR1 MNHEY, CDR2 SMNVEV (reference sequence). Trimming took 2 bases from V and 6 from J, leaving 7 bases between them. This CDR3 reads CASSLPRAGELFF. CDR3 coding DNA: TGTGCCAGCAGTTTACCCCGGGCCGGGGAGCTGTTTTTT.

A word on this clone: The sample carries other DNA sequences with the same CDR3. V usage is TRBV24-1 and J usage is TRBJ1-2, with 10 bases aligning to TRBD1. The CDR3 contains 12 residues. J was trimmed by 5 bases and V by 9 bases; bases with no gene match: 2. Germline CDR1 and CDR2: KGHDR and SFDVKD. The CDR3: CATRDRGYGYTF. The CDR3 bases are TGTGCCACCCGGGACAGGGGTTATGGCTACACCTTC.

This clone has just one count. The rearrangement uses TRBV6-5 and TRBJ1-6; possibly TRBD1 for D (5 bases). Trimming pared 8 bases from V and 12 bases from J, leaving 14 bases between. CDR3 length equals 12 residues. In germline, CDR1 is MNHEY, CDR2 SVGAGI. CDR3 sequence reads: CASGTIIQPLHF. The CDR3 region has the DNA TGTGCCAGCGGGACTATAATTCAACCCCTCCACTTT.

As DNA, the CDR3 is TGCGCCAGCAGCTTGGCAGGGGCCCGCCCCTACGAGCAGTACTTC. Its protein is CASSLAGARPYEQYF. The genes are TRBV5-1 and TRBJ2-7, with D possibly TRBD1 on 6 matching bases. CDR1 is SGHRS and CDR2 is YFSETQ in the germline V gene. The V end was cut by 0 bases, the J end by 2 bases, with 12 bases between. The CDR3 runs to 15 residues.

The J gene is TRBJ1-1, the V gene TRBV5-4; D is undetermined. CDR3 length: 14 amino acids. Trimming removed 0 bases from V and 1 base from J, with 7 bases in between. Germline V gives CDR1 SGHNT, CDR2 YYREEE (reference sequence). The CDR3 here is CASSLAAENTEAFF. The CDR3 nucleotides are TGTGCCAGCAGCTTGGCCGCAGAGAACACTGAAGCTTTCTTT.

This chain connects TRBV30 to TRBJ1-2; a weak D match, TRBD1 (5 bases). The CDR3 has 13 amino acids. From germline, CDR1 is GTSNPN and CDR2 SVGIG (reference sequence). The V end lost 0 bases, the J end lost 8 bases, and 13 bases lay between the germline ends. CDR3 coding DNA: TGTGCCTGGAGTGTGGGGGGAGGAGGAGGCTACACCTTC. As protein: CAWSVGGGGGYTF.

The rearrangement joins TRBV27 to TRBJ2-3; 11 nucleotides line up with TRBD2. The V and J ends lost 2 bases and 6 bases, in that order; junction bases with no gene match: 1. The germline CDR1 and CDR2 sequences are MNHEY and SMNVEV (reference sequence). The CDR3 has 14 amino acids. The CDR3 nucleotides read TGTGCCAGCAGTTTAAGGACTAGCGGGGATACGCAGTATTTT. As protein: CASSLRTSGDTQYF.

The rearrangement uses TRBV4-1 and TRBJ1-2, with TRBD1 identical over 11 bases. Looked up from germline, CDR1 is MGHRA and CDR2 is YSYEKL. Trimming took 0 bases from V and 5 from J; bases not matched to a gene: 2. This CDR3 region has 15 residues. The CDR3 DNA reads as TGCGCCAGCAGCCAAGATTGGGACAGGGGGTATGGCTACACCTTC. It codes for CASSQDWDRGYGYTF.

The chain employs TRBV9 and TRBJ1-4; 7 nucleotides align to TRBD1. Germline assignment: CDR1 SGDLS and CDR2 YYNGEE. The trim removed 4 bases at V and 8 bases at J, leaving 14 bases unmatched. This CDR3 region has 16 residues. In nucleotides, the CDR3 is TGTGCCAGCAGCCCCAACGCAGGGGGGCTACACGAAAAACTGTTTTTT. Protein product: CASSPNAGGLHEKLFF.

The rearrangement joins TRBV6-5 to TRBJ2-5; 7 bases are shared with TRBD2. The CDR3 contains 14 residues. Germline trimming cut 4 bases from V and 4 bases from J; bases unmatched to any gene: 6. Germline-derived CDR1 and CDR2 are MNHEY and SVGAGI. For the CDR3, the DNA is TGTGCCAGCAGTTTGGAGCGGGGTGGAGAGACCCAGTACTTC. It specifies CASSLERGGETQYF.

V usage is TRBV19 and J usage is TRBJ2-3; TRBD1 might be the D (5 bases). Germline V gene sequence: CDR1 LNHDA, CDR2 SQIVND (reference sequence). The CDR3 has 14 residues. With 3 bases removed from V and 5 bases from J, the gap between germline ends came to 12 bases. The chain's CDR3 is CASSIGQGGDTQYF. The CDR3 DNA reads TGTGCCAGTAGTATCGGGCAGGGCGGAGATACGCAGTATTTT.

CDR3 amino acids: CASSDPTGGQETQYF. The CDR3 DNA sequence: TGTGCCAGTAGTGACCCTACAGGGGGACAAGAGACCCAGTACTTC. The chain uses TRBV19 and TRBJ2-5; TRBD1 matches 8 bases. The trim removed 5 bases at V and 2 bases at J, leaving 7 bases unmatched. The CDR3 sequence is 15 residues long. The germline V gene has CDR1 LNHDA and CDR2 SQIVND (reference sequence).

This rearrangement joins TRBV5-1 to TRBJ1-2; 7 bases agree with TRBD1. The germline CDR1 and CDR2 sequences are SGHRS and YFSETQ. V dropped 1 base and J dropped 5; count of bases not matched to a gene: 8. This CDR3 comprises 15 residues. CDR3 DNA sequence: TGCGCCAGCAGCTTGACAGGGGAATTGCGGTATGGCTACACCTTC. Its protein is CASSLTGELRYGYTF.

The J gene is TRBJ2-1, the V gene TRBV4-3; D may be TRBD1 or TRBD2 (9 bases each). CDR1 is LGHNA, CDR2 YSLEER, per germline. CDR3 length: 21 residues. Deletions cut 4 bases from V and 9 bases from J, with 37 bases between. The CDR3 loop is CASSPLTGGAGGPSVGFEQFF. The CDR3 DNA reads TGCGCCAGCAGCCCGTTGACAGGGGGTGCGGGGGGGCCTTCGGTTGGTTTTGAGCAGTTCTTC.

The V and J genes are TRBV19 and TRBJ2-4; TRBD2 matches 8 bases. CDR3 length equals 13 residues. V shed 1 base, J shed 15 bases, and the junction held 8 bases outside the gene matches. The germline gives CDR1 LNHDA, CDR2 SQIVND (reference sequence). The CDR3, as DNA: TGTGCCAGTAGTATAGGGACTAGCATAGGACGGTACTTC. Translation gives CASSIGTSIGRYF. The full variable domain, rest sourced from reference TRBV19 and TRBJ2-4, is DGGITQSPKYLFRKEGQNVTLSCEQNLNHDAMYWYRQDPGQGLRLIYYSQIVNDFQKGDIAEGYSVSREKKESFPLTVTSAQKNPTAFYLCASSIGTSIGRYFGAGTRLSVL.

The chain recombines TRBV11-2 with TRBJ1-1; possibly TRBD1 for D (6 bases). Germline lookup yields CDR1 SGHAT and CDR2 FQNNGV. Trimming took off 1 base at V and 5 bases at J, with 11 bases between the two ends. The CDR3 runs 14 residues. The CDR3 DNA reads TGTGCCAGCAGCTTAGCCGGTAGGGGGACTGAAGCTTTCTTT. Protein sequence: CASSLAGRGTEAFF. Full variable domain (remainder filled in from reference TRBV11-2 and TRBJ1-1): EAGVAQSPRYKIIEKRQSVAFWCNPISGHATLYWYQQILGQGPKLLIQFQNNGVVDDSQLPKDRFSAERLKGVDSTLKIQPAKLEDSAVYLCASSLAGRGTEAFFGQGTRLTVV.

In DNA, the CDR3 is TGTGCCAGCAGCTTGACAGGCTTACTCTCCTACGAGCAGTACTTC. Protein product: CASSLTGLLSYEQYF. The chain couples TRBV11-2 to TRBJ2-7, with a weak D call TRBD1 (6 bases). V dropped 3 bases and J dropped 0 bases, with 12 bases sitting between them. The CDR3 is made up of 15 amino acids. Germline values: CDR1 SGHAT, CDR2 FQNNGV.

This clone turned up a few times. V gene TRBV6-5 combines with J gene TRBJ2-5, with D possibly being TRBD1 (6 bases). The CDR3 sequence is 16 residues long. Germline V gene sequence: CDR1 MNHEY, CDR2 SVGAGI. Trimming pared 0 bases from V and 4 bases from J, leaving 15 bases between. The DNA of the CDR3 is TGTGCCAGCAGTTACTCGAATAGGGGGAAGGGAGAGACCCAGTACTTC. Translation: CASSYSNRGKGETQYF.

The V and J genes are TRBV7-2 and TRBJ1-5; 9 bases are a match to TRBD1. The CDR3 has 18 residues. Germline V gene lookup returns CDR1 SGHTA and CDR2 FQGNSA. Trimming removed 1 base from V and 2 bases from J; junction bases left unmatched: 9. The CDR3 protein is CASSLVPQGARGNQPQHF. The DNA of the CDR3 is TGTGCCAGCAGCTTAGTACCACAGGGGGCTAGGGGCAATCAGCCCCAGCATTTT.

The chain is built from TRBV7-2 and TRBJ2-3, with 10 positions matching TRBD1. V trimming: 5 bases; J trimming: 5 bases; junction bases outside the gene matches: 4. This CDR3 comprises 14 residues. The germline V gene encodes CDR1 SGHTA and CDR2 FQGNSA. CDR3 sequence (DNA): TGTGCCAGCAGCCCAAGGACAGGGGGAGATACGCAGTATTTT. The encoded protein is CASSPRTGGDTQYF.

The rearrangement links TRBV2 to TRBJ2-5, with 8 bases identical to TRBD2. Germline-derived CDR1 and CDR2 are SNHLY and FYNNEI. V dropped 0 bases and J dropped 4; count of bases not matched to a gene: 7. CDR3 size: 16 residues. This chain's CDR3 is CASSEATGGALETQYF. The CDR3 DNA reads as TGTGCCAGCAGTGAAGCGACCGGGGGGGCGTTAGAGACCCAGTACTTC.

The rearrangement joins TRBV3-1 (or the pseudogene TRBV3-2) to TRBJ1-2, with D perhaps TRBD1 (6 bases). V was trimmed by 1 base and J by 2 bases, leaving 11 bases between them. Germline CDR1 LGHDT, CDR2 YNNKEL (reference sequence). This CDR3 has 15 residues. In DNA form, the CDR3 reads TGTGCCAGCAGCCAAGTATCCAGGGGAAACTATGGCTACACCTTC. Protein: CASSQVSRGNYGYTF.

In DNA form, the CDR3 reads TGTGCCAGCAGTCCCCGGACAGCTGGAAACACCATATATTTT. Translating it yields CASSPRTAGNTIYF. The rearrangement joins TRBV9 to TRBJ1-3; D perhaps matches TRBD1 (6 bases). The V gene lost 5 bases and the J gene lost 2 bases, with 11 bases spanning the gap. Germline CDR1 and CDR2: SGDLS and YYNGEE. The CDR3 length is 14 residues.

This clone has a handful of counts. The CDR3 nucleotides are TGTGCCAGCTCCCGCGACAGCACCGGGGAGCTGTTTTTT. Its protein is CASSRDSTGELFF. This chain uses TRBV18 with TRBJ2-2; weak D call: TRBD1 (5 bases). Germline lookup yields CDR1 KGHSH and CDR2 LQKENI. This CDR3 region has 13 residues. V gave up 6 bases and J gave up 4 bases, with 9 bases separating them.

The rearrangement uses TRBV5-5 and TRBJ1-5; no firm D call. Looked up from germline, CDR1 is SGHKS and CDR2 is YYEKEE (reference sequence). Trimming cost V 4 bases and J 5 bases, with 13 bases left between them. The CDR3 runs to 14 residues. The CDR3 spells CASSPYGVDQPQHF. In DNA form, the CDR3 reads TGTGCCAGCAGCCCATACGGTGTGGATCAGCCCCAGCATTTT.

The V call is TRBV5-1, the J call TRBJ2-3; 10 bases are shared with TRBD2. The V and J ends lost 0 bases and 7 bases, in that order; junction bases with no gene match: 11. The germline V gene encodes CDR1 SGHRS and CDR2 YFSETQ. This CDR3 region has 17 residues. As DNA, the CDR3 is TGCGCCAGCAGCTTGGAGAGCCTAGCGGGGGCAGCGAATACGCAGTATTTT. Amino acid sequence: CASSLESLAGAANTQYF.

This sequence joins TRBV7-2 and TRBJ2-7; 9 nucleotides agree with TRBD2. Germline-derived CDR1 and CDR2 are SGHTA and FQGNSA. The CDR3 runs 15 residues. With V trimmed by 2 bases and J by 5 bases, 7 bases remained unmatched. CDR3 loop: CASSLTSGYRHEQYF. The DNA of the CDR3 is TGTGCCAGCAGCTTAACTAGCGGGTACCGCCACGAGCAGTACTTC.

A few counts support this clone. Here the CDR3 reads CASSLNPLTDLNEKLFF. In nucleotides, the CDR3 is TGCGCCAGCAGCTTGAATCCCCTTACAGATCTAAATGAAAAACTGTTTTTT. V usage is TRBV5-1 and J usage is TRBJ1-4; no clear D gene. The CDR3 totals 17 residues. CDR1 SGHRS and CDR2 YFSETQ come from the germline V gene. V was pared by 1 base and J by 5 bases, with 18 bases between.

For the CDR3, the DNA is TGTGCCAGCAGCCTTACACCGTCCACTAATGAAAAACTGTTTTTT. This gives the protein CASSLTPSTNEKLFF. The genes are TRBV7-2 and TRBJ1-4, with unresolved D. The germline V gene encodes CDR1 SGHTA and CDR2 FQGNSA. V gave up 5 bases and J gave up 2 bases, with 12 bases separating them. This CDR3 has 15 residues.

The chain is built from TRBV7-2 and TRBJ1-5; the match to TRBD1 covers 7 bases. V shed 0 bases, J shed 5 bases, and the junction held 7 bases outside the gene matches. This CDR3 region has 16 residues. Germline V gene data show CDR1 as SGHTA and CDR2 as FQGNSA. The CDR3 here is CASSLAGTVRYQPQHF. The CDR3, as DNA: TGTGCCAGCAGCTTAGCTGGGACAGTAAGATATCAGCCCCAGCATTTT.